This T cell receptor (beta chain) was profiled in a study of blood T cell repertoires in COVID-19. Study background: Samples representing acute and convalescent COVID-19 were sourced from the United States, Italy and Spain. Sources were T cells, B-cell-depleted T cells, or PBMCs; the material itself was cDNA or gDNA.

The authors' processing: Estimated nucleated cell counts came from reference gene primer amplification. Sequencing was performed with immunoSEQ multiplex PCR; in TCRdb, only in-frame clones are kept and a portion is missing. The V and J calls and clone size come from that table; D and trimming were worked out from the DNA. The sample holds roughly 57,000 clones, less than 85% seen once. CDR1 is SGHAT, CDR2 FQNNGV, per germline. The V and J ends lost 2 bases and 8 bases, in that order; junction bases with no gene match: 7. This CDR3 comprises 14 residues. The chain combines TRBV11-2 with TRBJ1-2, with 8 bases matching TRBD1. Source material: peripheral blood. This TCR came from a woman between 65 and 79 years old with acute or convalescent COVID-19. The CDR3 DNA reads TGTGCCAGCAGCTTACTGGACAGGGATGGGGGCTACACCTTC. This codes for CASSLLDRDGGYTF.